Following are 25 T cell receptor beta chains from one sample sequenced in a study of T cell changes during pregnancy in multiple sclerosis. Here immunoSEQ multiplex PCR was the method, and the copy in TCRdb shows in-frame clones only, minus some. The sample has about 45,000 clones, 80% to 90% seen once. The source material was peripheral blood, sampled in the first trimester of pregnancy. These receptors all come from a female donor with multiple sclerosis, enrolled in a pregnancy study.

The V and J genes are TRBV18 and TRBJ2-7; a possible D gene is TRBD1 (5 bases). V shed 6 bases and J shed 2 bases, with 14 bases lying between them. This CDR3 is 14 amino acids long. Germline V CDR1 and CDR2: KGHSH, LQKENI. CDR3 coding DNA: TGTGCCAGCTCGCCGCAGGGAAGCACCTACGAGCAGTACTTC. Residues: CASSPQGSTYEQYF.

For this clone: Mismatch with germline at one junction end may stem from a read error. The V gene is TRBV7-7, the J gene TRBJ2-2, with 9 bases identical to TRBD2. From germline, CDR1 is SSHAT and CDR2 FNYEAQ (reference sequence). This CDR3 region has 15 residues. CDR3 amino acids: CASSSLAGNTGELFF. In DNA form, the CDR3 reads TGTGCTAGCAGCTCACTAGCGGGGAACACCGGGGAGCTGTTTTTT.

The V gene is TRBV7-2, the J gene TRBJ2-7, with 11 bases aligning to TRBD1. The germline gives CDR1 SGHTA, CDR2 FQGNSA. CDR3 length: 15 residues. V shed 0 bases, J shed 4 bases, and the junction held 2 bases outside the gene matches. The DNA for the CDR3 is TGTGCCAGCAGCTTAGCGGGACAGGGGGAATACGAGCAGTACTTC. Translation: CASSLAGQGEYEQYF.

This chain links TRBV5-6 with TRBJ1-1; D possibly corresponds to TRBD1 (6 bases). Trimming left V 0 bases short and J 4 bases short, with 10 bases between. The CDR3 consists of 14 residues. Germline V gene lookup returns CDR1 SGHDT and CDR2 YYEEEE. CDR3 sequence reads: CASSLATGSTEAFF. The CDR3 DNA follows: TGTGCCAGCAGCTTGGCTACAGGGAGCACTGAAGCTTTCTTT.

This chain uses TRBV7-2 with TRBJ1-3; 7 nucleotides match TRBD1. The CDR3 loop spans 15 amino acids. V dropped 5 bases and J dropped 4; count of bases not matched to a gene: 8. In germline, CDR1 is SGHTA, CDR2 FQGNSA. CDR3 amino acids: CASSLLGQVGNTIYF. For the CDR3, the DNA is TGTGCCAGCAGCCTCCTAGGACAGGTCGGAAACACCATATATTTT. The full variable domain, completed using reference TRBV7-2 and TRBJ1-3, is GAGVSQSPSNKVTEKGKDVELRCDPISGHTALYWYRQSLGQGLEFLIYFQGNSAPDKSGLPSDRFSAERTGGSVSTLTIQRTQQEDSAVYLCASSLLGQVGNTIYFGEGSWLTVV.

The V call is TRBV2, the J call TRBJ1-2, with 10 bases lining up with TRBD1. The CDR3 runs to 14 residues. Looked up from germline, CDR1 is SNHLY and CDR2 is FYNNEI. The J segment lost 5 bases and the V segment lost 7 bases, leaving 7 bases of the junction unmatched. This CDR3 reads CASMRGQGNYGYTF. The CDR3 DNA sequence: TGTGCCAGCATGAGGGGACAGGGGAATTATGGCTACACCTTC.

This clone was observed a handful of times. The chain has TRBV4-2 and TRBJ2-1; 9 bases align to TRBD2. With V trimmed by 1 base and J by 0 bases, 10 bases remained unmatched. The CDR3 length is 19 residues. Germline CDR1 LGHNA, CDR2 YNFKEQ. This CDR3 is CASSQGGAGGSSSYNEQFF. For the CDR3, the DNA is TGTGCCAGCAGCCAAGGGGGAGCGGGGGGTTCGAGCTCCTACAATGAGCAGTTCTTC.

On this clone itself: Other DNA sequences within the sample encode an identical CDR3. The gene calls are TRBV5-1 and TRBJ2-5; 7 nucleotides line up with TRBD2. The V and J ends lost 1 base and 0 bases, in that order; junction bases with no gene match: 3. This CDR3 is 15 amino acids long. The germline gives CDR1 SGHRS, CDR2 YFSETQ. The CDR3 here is CASSLSGVNQETQYF. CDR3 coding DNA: TGCGCCAGCAGCTTGAGCGGGGTGAACCAAGAGACCCAGTACTTC.

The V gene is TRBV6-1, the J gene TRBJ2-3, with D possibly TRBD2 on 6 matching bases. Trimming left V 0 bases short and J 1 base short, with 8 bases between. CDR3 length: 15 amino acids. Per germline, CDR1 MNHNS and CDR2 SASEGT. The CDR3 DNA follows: TGTGCCAGCAGTGAAGCGCGGGGAGGCACAGATACGCAGTATTTT. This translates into CASSEARGGTDTQYF.

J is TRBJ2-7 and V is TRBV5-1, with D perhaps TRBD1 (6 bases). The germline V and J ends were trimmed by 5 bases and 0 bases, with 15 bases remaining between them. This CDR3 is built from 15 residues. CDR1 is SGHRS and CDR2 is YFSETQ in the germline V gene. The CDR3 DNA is TGCGCCAGCAGATTAACAGGGATAAGCTCCTACGAGCAGTACTTC. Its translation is CASRLTGISSYEQYF. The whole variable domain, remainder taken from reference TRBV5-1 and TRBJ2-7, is KAGVTQTPRYLIKTRGQQVTLSCSPISGHRSVSWYQQTPGQGLQFLFEYFSETQRNKGNFPGRFSGRQFSNSRSEMNVSTLELGDSALYLCASRLTGISSYEQYFGPGTRLTVT.

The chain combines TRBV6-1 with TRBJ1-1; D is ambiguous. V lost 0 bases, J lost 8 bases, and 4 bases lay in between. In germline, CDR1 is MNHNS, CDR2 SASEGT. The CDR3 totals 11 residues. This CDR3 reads CASSEAYEAFF. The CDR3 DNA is TGTGCCAGCAGTGAAGCCTACGAAGCTTTCTTT.

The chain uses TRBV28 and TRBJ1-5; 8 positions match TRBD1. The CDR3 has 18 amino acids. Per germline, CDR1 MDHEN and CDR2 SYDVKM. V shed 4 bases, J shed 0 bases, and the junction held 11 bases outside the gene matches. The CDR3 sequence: CASSSGTGTTHSNQPQHF. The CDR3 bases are TGTGCCAGCAGTTCGGGGACAGGTACAACCCATAGCAATCAGCCCCAGCATTTT.

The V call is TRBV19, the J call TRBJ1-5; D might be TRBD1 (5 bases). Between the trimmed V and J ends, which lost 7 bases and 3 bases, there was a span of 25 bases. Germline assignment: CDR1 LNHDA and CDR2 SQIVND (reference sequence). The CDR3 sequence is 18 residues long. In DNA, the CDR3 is TGTGCCAGTAAAATGCAGGAGGGGAACCCGAAATACAATCAGCCCCAGCATTTT. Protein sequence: CASKMQEGNPKYNQPQHF.

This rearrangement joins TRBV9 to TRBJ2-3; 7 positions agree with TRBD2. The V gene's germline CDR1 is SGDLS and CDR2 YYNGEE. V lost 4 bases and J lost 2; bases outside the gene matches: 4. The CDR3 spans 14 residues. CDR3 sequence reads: CASSRDYITDTQYF. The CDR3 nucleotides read TGTGCCAGCAGCCGGGACTACATCACAGATACGCAGTATTTT.

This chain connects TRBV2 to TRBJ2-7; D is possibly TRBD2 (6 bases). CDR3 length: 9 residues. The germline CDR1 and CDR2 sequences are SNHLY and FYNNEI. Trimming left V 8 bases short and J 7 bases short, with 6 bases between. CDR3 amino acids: CASGGEQYF. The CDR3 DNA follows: TGTGCCAGCGGGGGGGAGCAGTACTTC.

CDR3 bases: TGTGCCAGCAAAGGGGGACACTCACCCCTCCACTTT. This encodes CASKGGHSPLHF. The rearrangement uses TRBV7-3 and TRBJ1-6; tentative D call: TRBD1 (6 bases). Per germline, CDR1 SGHTA and CDR2 FQGTGA. CDR3 length: 12 residues. The V end was cut by 7 bases, the J end by 10 bases, with 11 bases between.

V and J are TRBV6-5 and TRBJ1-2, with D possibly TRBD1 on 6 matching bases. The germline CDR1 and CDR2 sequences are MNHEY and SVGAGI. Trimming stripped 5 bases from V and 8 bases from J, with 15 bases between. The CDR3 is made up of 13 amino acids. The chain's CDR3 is CASSTGPLEGYTF. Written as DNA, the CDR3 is TGTGCCAGCAGTACAGGGCCTCTAGAAGGCTACACCTTC.

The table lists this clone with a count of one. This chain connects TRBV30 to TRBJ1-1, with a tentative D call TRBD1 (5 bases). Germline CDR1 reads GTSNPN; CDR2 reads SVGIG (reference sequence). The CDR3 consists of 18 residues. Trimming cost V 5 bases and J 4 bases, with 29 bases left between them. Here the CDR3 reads CAWAIALGGSGSLTEAFF. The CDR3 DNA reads TGTGCCTGGGCCATTGCATTGGGGGGGTCCGGGAGCCTCACTGAAGCTTTCTTT.

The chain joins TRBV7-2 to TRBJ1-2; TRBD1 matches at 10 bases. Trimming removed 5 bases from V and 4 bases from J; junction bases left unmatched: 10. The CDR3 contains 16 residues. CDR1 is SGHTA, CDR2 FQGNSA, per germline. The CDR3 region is CASSRPDRGRVYGYTF. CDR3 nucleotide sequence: TGTGCCAGCAGCAGGCCCGACAGGGGGCGAGTCTATGGCTACACCTTC.

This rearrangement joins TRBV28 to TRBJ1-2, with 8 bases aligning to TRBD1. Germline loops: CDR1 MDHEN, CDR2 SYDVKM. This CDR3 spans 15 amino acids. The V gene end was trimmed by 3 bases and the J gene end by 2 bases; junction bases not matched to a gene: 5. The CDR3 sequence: CASSFQGQVNYGYTF. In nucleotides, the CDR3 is TGTGCCAGCAGTTTCCAGGGACAGGTCAACTATGGCTACACCTTC.

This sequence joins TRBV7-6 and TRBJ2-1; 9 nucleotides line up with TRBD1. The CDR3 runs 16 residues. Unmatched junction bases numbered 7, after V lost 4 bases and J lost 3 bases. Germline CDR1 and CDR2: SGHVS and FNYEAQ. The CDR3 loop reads CASSSFSGQGYNEQFF. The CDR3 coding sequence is TGTGCCAGCAGCTCCTTTTCGGGACAGGGCTACAATGAGCAGTTCTTC. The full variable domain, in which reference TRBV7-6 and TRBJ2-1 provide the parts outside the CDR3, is GAGVSQSPRYKVTKRGQDVALRCDPISGHVSLYWYRQALGQGPEFLTYFNYEAQQDKSGLPNDRFSAERPEGSISTLTIQRTEQRDSAMYRCASSSFSGQGYNEQFFGPGTRLTVL.

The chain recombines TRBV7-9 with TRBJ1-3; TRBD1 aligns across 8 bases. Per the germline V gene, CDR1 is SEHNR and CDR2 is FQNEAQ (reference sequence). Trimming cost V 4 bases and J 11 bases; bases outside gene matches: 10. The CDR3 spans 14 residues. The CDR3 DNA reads TGTGCCAGCAGCTCGAGGACAGGGAATTTCGCCATATATTTT. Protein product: CASSSRTGNFAIYF.

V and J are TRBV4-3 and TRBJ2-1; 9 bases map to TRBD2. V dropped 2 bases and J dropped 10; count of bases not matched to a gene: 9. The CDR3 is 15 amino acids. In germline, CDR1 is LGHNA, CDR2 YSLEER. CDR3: CASSQTSGWGGEQFF. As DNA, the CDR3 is TGCGCCAGCAGCCAAACTAGCGGGTGGGGGGGGGAGCAGTTCTTC.

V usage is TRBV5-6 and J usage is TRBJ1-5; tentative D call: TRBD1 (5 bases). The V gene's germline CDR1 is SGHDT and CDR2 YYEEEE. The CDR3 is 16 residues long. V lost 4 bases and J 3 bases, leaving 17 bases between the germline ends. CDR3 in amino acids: CASSHLLDSLNQPQHF. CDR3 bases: TGTGCCAGCAGCCATCTCCTCGACAGCCTCAATCAGCCCCAGCATTTT.

CDR3 in amino acids: CASSESGYRGHQPQHF. CDR3 bases: TGTGCCAGCAGTGAATCTGGGTACAGGGGACATCAGCCCCAGCATTTT. The gene calls are TRBV25-1 and TRBJ1-5, with 7 bases lining up with TRBD1. The CDR3 is 16 amino acids. The V gene end was trimmed by 1 base and the J gene end by 5 bases; junction bases not matched to a gene: 8. Germline CDR1 MGHDK, CDR2 SYGVNS.